This T cell receptor beta chain was identified during a study of blood T cell repertoires in COVID-19. Per the original methods: It was from reference gene primer amplification that nucleated cell counts were estimated. Libraries were prepared by immunoSEQ multiplex PCR; TCRdb keeps only in-frame clonotypes and omits some of them. That table supplies the V and J calls and clone size; D and trimming were determined from the DNA. The data hold 220,000 or so clones, with just under 90% observed a single time. Material: PBMCs or T cells enriched from blood (not recorded which). This clonotype originated in a man aged 50-59 years who had been exposed to COVID-19.

The CDR3 loop reads CASSWAGGSDTQYF. CDR3 nucleotide sequence: TGTGCCAGCAGCTGGGCAGGAGGTTCGGATACGCAGTATTTT. The chain has TRBV7-3 and TRBJ2-3; the D gene is possibly TRBD2 (5 bases). Between the trimmed V and J ends, which lost 4 bases and 6 bases, there was a span of 14 bases. The CDR3 contains 14 residues. Per germline, CDR1 SGHTA and CDR2 FQGTGA.